This TCR beta chain originates from a study of blood T cell repertoires in COVID-19. As for the study in general: PBMCs, B-cell-depleted T cells, or T cells were the source of the cDNA or gDNA that made up the material.

Here immunoSEQ multiplex PCR was the method, and the copy in TCRdb shows in-frame clones only, minus some. The profile shows around 230,000 clones, 75% to 90% of them singletons. This clone has more than one count but fewer than ten. The sequence came from a man between 40 and 49 years old with acute or convalescent COVID-19. The source material was peripheral blood.

CDR3 coding DNA: TGTGCCAGCTCACCAGGGACTAGCGGGATAACGACCGGGGAGCTGTTTTTT. It is translated as CASSPGTSGITTGELFF. V gene TRBV18 combines with J gene TRBJ2-2; 13 bases fit TRBD2. The CDR3 sequence is 17 residues long. Trimming took 2 bases from V and 5 from J; bases not matched to a gene: 5. CDR1 KGHSH and CDR2 LQKENI come from the germline V gene.